This paragraph reports one TCR beta chain. This sample was taken from a study of blood T cell repertoires in COVID-19. Study overall: The study drew acute and convalescent COVID-19 samples from the United States, Italy and Spain.

How the authors handled the data: Estimated nucleated cell counts came from reference gene primer amplification. Data came from immunoSEQ multiplex PCR; TCRdb stores just in-frame clones and leaves some out. The DNA was the basis for D and trimming; V, J and clone size are from that table. This table holds about 250,000 clones, 70% to 90% found once. Sequenced sample: peripheral blood. The sequence came from a woman in her twenties or thirties with acute or convalescent COVID-19.

The CDR3 sequence: CASSPDTEAFF. The CDR3 nucleotides read TGTGCCAGCAGTCCCGACACTGAAGCTTTCTTT. This rearrangement joins TRBV11-3 to TRBJ1-1; D gene unclear. The V gene's germline CDR1 is SGHNT and CDR2 YENEEA. Deletions cut 6 bases from V and 3 bases from J, with 5 bases between. The CDR3 consists of 11 residues.